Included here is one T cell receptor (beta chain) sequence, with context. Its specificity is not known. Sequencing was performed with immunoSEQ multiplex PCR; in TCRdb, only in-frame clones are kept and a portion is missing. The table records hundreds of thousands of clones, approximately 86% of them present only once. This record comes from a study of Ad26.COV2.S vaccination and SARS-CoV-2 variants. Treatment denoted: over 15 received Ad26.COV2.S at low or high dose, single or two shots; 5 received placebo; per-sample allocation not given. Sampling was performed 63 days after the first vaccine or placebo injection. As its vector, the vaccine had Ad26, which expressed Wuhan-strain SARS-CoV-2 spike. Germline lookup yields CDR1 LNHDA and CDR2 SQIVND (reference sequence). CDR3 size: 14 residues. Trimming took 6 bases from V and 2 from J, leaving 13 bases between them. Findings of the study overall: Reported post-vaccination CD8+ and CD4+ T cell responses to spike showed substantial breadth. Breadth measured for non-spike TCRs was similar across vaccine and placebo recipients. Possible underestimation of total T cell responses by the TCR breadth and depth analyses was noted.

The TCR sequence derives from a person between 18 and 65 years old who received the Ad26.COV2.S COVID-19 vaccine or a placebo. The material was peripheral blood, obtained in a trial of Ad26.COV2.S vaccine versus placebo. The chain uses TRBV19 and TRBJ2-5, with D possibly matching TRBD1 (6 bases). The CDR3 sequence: CASSQTGGQETQYF. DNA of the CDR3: TGTGCCAGTAGCCAGACAGGAGGACAAGAGACCCAGTACTTC.